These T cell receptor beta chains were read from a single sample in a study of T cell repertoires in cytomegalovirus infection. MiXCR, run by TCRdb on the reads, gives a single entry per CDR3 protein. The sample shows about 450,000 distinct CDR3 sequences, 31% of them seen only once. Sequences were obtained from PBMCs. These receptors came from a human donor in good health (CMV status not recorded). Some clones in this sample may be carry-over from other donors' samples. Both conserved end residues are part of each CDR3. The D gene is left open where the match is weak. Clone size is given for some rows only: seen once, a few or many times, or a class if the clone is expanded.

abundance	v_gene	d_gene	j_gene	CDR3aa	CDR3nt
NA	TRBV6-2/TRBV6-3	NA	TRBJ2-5	CASSYSDEGTQYF	TGTGCCAGCAGTTACTCGGACGAGGGGACCCAGTACTTC
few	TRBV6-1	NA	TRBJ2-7	CASTLAPTYEQYF	TGTGCCAGCACTCTCGCCCCGACCTACGAGCAGTACTTC
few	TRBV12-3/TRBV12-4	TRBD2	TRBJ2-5	CASIPGLAGGQETQYF	TGTGCCAGCATCCCGGGACTAGCGGGGGGCCAAGAGACCCAGTACTTC
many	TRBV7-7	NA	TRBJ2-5	CASSTGVQETQYF	TGTGCCAGCAGTACCGGGGTTCAAGAGACCCAGTACTTC
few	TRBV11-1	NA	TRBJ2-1	CASSLAIAVTYNEQFF	TGTGCCAGCAGCTTGGCGATAGCGGTTACCTACAATGAGCAGTTCTTC
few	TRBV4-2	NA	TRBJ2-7	CASSQGSSGYEQYF	TGTGCCAGCAGCCAGGGGAGTAGCGGCTACGAGCAGTACTTC
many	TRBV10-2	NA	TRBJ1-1	CASSDLGREAFF	TGCGCCAGCAGTGATTTGGGCAGAGAAGCTTTCTTT
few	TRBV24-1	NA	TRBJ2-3	CATSARLGRAATDTQYF	TGTGCCACCAGTGCCCGCCTTGGGAGAGCGGCCACAGATACGCAGTATTTT
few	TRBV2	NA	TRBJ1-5	CASGWSEDSNQPQHF	TGTGCCAGCGGATGGAGCGAAGATAGCAATCAGCCCCAGCATTTT
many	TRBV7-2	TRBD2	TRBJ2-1	CASSPQWGLAGNEQFF	TGTGCCAGCAGCCCCCAGTGGGGACTAGCGGGCAATGAGCAGTTCTTC
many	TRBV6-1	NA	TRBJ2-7	CASRMPLVSQETKSYEQYF	TGTGCCAGCAGGATGCCTTTAGTCAGTCAGGAAACCAAGTCCTACGAGCAGTACTTC
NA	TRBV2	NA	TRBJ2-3	CASSLTRGASDTQYF	TGTGCCAGCAGCCTGACTAGAGGGGCGTCAGATACGCAGTATTTT
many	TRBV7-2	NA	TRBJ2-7	CASSLDPGKGRYEQYF	TGTGCCAGCAGCTTAGACCCCGGCAAGGGGCGCTACGAGCAGTACTTC
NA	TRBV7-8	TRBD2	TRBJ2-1	CASSPSGLVTHNEQFF	TGTGCCAGCAGCCCCTCGGGACTAGTGACCCACAATGAGCAGTTCTTC
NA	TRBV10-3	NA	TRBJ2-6	CAISDSGANVLTF	TGTGCCATCAGTGATTCTGGGGCCAACGTCCTGACTTTC
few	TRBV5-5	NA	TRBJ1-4	CASSLSYIGGKTTNEKLFF	TGTGCCAGCAGCTTGTCCTACATCGGTGGCAAAACAACTAATGAAAAACTGTTTTTT
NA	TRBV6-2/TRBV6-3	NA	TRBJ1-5	CASSIPLQPQHF	TGTGCCAGCTCAATACCCCTTCAGCCCCAGCATTTT
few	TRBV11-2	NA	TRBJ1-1	CASGRALDAEAFF	TGTGCCAGCGGGCGGGCCTTGGATGCTGAAGCTTTCTTT
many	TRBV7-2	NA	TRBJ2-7	CASTRGSSYEQYF	TGTGCCTCCACCCGGGGAAGCTCCTACGAGCAGTACTTC
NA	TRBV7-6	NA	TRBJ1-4	CASSRGTTRNEKLFF	TGTGCCAGCTCCCGGGGGACCACCCGTAATGAAAAACTGTTTTTT
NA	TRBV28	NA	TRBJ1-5	CASRGAGNQPQHF	TGTGCCAGCAGAGGGGCAGGCAATCAGCCCCAGCATTTT
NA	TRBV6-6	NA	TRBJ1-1	CASSYSGGGEAFF	TGTGCCAGCAGTTACTCCGGGGGAGGTGAAGCTTTCTTT
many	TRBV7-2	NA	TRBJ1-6	CASSLVVGFNSPLHF	TGTGCCAGCAGCTTAGTAGTGGGGTTTAATTCACCCCTCCACTTT
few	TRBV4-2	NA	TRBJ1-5	CASSLGTRNNQPQHF	TGTGCCAGCAGCCTCGGGACACGGAACAATCAGCCCCAGCATTTT
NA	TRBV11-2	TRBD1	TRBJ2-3	CASILVALPAGQGEDTQYF	TGTGCCAGCATCTTAGTAGCACTGCCTGCGGGACAGGGAGAGGATACGCAGTATTTT
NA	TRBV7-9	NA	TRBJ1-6	CASSLGDREVHF	TGTGCCAGCAGCTTAGGGGACCGGGAGGTCCACTTT
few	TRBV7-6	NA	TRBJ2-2	CASSPGQRPLNTGELFF	TGTGCCAGCAGCCCGGGGCAGAGACCATTGAACACCGGGGAGCTGTTTTTT
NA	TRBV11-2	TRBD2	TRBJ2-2	CASSTRGAQNTGELFF	TGTGCCAGCAGCACGCGGGGGGCTCAGAACACCGGGGAGCTGTTTTTT
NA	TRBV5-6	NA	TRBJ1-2	CASSSGTAGGYTF	TGTGCCAGCAGCTCCGGGACGGCGGGTGGCTACACCTTC
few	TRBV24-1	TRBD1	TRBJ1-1	CATSEQGAGGTEAFF	TGTGCCACCAGTGAACAGGGGGCTGGCGGCACTGAAGCTTTCTTT
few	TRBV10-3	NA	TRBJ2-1	CAISYGEPSSYNEQFF	TGTGCCATCAGTTATGGGGAGCCGAGCTCCTACAATGAGCAGTTCTTC
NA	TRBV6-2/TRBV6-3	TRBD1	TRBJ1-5	CATRDSHQPQHF	TGTGCCACCCGGGACAGCCATCAGCCCCAGCATTTT
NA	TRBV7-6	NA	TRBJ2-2	CASSPQGEVTGELFF	TGTGCCAGCAGCCCACAGGGAGAGGTCACCGGGGAGCTGTTTTTT
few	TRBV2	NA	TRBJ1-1	CASREIYSIGNTEAFF	TGTGCCAGCAGGGAAATTTACAGCATTGGGAACACTGAAGCTTTCTTT
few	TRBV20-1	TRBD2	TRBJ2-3	CSARDTSGGDTQYF	TGCAGTGCTAGAGATACTAGCGGGGGGGATACGCAGTATTTT